A selection of T cell receptor beta chains follows, all from one sample in a study of blood T cell repertoires in COVID-19. Assay used: immunoSEQ multiplex PCR; TCRdb lists only in-frame clones, some missing. Of 55,000 to 65,000 clones listed, approximately 80% were seen once; the top ten hold more than 30%. The sample comprised peripheral blood. The source of these receptors is a man between 60 and 70 years old with COVID-19, enrolled during active disease. Each CDR3 is given with its conserved first and last residue. Fields, in order: J gene, D gene, clone size, V gene, CDR3 protein, CDR3 DNA. A D gene is named only where the DNA matches it firmly. A clone size is listed for some rows: how often the clone was seen (once, few, many), or a class if it is expanded.

>TRBJ1-2|TRBD1|.|TRBV6-5
CASSLGQGAGYGYTF
TGTGCCAGCAGTCTGGGACAGGGGGCCGGCTATGGCTACACCTTC
>TRBJ1-1|.|.|TRBV6-6
CASGEGSTWGTEAFF
TGTGCCAGCGGGGAGGGGTCCACATGGGGGACTGAAGCTTTCTTT
>TRBJ1-2|TRBD1|.|TRBV18
CASSPSATGGSYGYTF
TGTGCCAGCTCACCATCCGCGACAGGGGGTAGTTATGGCTACACCTTC
>TRBJ1-2|.|.|TRBV15
CATSRDRQGNRYTF
TGTGCCACCAGCAGAGATCGCCAGGGTAACCGCTACACCTTC
>TRBJ2-3|TRBD2|.|TRBV24-1
CATSTSGGLDTQYF
TGTGCCACCAGTACTAGCGGGGGGTTAGATACGCAGTATTTT
>TRBJ2-7|TRBD1|once|TRBV7-8
CASSSRLIPGGYEQYF
TGTGCCAGCAGCTCACGTTTAATACCAGGGGGTTACGAGCAGTACTTC
>TRBJ1-2|.|.|TRBV24-1
CATSDLQLAGVRYGYTF
TGTGCCACCAGTGATTTGCAGCTGGCGGGGGTACGCTATGGCTACACCTTC
>TRBJ2-2|.|.|TRBV25-1
CASSEISNTGELFF
TGTGCCAGCAGTGAAATCTCGAACACCGGGGAGCTGTTTTTT
>TRBJ2-1|.|few|TRBV11-3
CASSEGHDEQFF
TGTGCCAGCAGCGAGGGACACGATGAGCAGTTCTTC
>TRBJ2-1|TRBD2|.|TRBV9
CASSVESSGRSHEQFF
TGTGCCAGCAGCGTAGAATCTAGCGGGAGATCCCATGAGCAGTTCTTC
>TRBJ2-3|TRBD2|few|TRBV11-2
CASSLGETSGSTDTQYF
TGTGCCAGCAGCTTAGGAGAGACTAGCGGGAGCACAGATACGCAGTATTTT
>TRBJ2-5|TRBD2|once|TRBV5-3
CAKLRGGGETQYF
TGTGCCAAACTGCGGGGGGGCGGTGAGACCCAGTACTTC
>TRBJ1-1|.|.|TRBV14
CASSPGLLSTTEAFF
TGTGCCAGCAGCCCAGGACTCCTTTCCACCACTGAAGCTTTCTTT
>TRBJ1-1|.|.|TRBV5-1
CASSNLGRGVTEAFF
TGCGCCAGTTCAAACTTGGGCAGGGGAGTCACTGAAGCTTTCTTT
>TRBJ1-4|TRBD1|.|TRBV5-1
CASSPLTGTEHEKLFF
TGCGCCAGCAGCCCACTAACCGGGACAGAGCATGAAAAACTGTTTTTT
>TRBJ1-2|.|.|TRBV3-1/TRBV3-2
CASSERPRGNYGYTF
TGTGCCAGCAGCGAGCGACCTAGGGGTAACTATGGCTACACCTTC